This TCR beta chain was profiled in a study of T-cell reconstitution after alpha-beta-depleted transplantation in children. This clonotype was seen a handful of times. Antigen: not known. Study-level findings and limits: Surviving thymic progenitors and recipient T cells were the source of high TCRbeta diversity at day 60 in some patients. Diversity and T-cell counts at one year after transplant derived mostly from new T cells. Expanded graft clones, several hundred of them, were reportedly the source of alpha-beta T cells about two months after transplant.

J gave up 7 bases and V 3 bases, and 8 bases lay outside the gene matches. Germline V lookup: CDR1 KGHDR, CDR2 SFDVKD. The CDR3 is 15 amino acids. It was with unique molecular identifiers that the TCRbeta library was prepared. TCRdb analysed the PCR reads with MiXCR anew, one entry per CDR3 protein. The top ten hold over 9.5% of the sample, which has 250,000 to 400,000 distinct CDR3 sequences, approximately 23% seen once. The sequence was obtained from a male patient younger than 18 who had a stem cell transplant for acute lymphoblastic leukemia, so the T cells may come from the graft donor. The chain couples TRBV24-1 to TRBJ2-1; 7 bases match TRBD1. Source: PBMCs, mostly from graft donor cells, taken 180 days after TCRalphabeta/CD19-depleted stem cell transplant. CDR3 DNA sequence: TGTGCCACCAGTGATCCCACAGGGGTACAGAATGAGCAGTTCTTC. It specifies CATSDPTGVQNEQFF.